The 17 T cell receptor beta chains listed next were all sequenced from one sample in a study of Graves' ophthalmopathy and Graves' hyperthyroidism. Beta-chain TCR CDR3 regions were amplified from RNA transcripts. RT-PCR was first run with HTBI primers, then multiplex PCR in a second round. Via MiXCR, TCRdb re-called the multiplex PCR reads, giving one row per CDR3 protein. The table has some 1.1 million distinct CDR3 sequences, about 38% seen once. The sample consisted of peripheral blood or thyroid tissue (not recorded which). The receptors derive from an adult man with Graves' hyperthyroidism.

This clonotype occurred once. Given a much more abundant clone one base away, this may be a read error. This chain connects TRBV7-9 to TRBJ1-4; maybe TRBD1 (6 bases). The CDR3 consists of 14 residues. Trimming stripped 5 bases from V and 11 bases from J, with 18 bases between. Looked up from germline, CDR1 is SEHNR and CDR2 is FQNEAQ (reference sequence). The chain's CDR3 is CASSPRGASPKLFF. In DNA, the CDR3 is TGTGCCAGCAGCCCCCGGGGGGCCTCCCCGAAACTGTTTTTT.

This clonotype was observed at least ten times. J is TRBJ2-5 and V is TRBV20-1, with D possibly TRBD2 on 7 matching bases. This CDR3 has 14 residues. V was shortened by 2 bases and J by 5 bases, with 15 bases between the two germline ends. Germline V gives CDR1 DFQATT, CDR2 SNEGSKA (reference sequence). CDR3 in amino acids: CSARRGGTFETQYF. In DNA, the CDR3 is TGCAGTGCTAGAAGGGGGGGGACATTCGAGACCCAGTACTTC.

This clonotype was detected only a few times. V is TRBV10-3 and J is TRBJ1-4, with D possibly matching TRBD1 (6 bases). Germline V lookup: CDR1 ENHRY, CDR2 SYGVKD. V lost 10 bases and J 8 bases, leaving 20 bases between the germline ends. CDR3 length equals 14 residues. The CDR3 DNA reads TGTGCCAGCCGTACCTTGGGGGGGCGCGAAAAACTGTTTTTT. Its protein is CASRTLGGREKLFF.

The chain joins TRBV13 to TRBJ2-5, with TRBD1 identical over 7 bases. V trimming: 5 bases; J trimming: 1 base; junction bases outside the gene matches: 4. CDR3 length: 14 residues. The germline CDR1 and CDR2 sequences are PRHDT and FYEKMQ (reference sequence). CDR3 region: CASSHRGSQETQYF. DNA of the CDR3: TGTGCCAGCAGCCACAGGGGCAGCCAAGAGACCCAGTACTTC.

This clonotype was picked up a small number of times. The chain links TRBV6-2 or TRBV6-3 to TRBJ1-1, with 9 bases identical to TRBD1. Germline CDR1 MNHEY, CDR2 SVGEGT. The CDR3 loop spans 16 amino acids. Trimming removed 5 bases from V and 1 base from J; junction bases left unmatched: 8. The CDR3 nucleotides read TGTGCCAGCAGTCGGACAGGGGTTTACACGAACACTGAAGCTTTCTTT. It specifies CASSRTGVYTNTEAFF.

This clonotype was detected many times. This sequence joins TRBV20-1 and TRBJ1-5; D is unresolved. The CDR3 length is 15 residues. Germline V gene sequence: CDR1 DFQATT, CDR2 SNEGSKA (reference sequence). V lost 4 bases and J lost 1, with 14 bases in between. The CDR3 loop reads CSATGGPRSNQPQHF. In DNA, the CDR3 is TGCAGTGCTACGGGTGGCCCTAGGAGCAATCAGCCCCAGCATTTT.

This clonotype turned up a few times. The V and J genes are TRBV7-9 and TRBJ2-7; D tentatively fits TRBD1 or TRBD2 (5 bases each). Germline CDR1 SEHNR, CDR2 FQNEAQ (reference sequence). V was pared by 3 bases and J by 5 bases, with 14 bases between. CDR3 length: 14 residues. The CDR3 sequence is CASSFMGERNEQYF. CDR3 bases: TGTGCCAGCAGCTTTATGGGGGAGAGGAACGAGCAGTACTTC.

The chain uses TRBV7-9 and TRBJ1-5, with D perhaps TRBD1 (5 bases). The length of the CDR3 is 15 residues. CDR1 SEHNR and CDR2 FQNEAQ come from the germline V gene (reference sequence). V shed 3 bases and J shed 9 bases, with 18 bases lying between them. CDR3 sequence (DNA): TGTGCCAGCAGCTTGGCGGCAGGGCAACATCGGCCCCAGCATTTT. Translating it yields CASSLAAGQHRPQHF.

This clonotype was counted ten times or more. This chain links TRBV7-2 with TRBJ1-6; D may be TRBD1 (5 bases). With 3 bases removed from V and 7 bases from J, the gap between germline ends came to 7 bases. CDR1 and CDR2 (germline): SGHTA, FQGNSA. The CDR3 is made up of 13 amino acids. The CDR3 loop reads CASSLGLNSPLHF. The DNA of the CDR3 is TGTGCCAGCAGCTTGGGGCTGAATTCACCCCTCCACTTT.

V usage is TRBV10-2 and J usage is TRBJ1-4; 8 bases map to TRBD1. Germline V gene lookup returns CDR1 WSHSY and CDR2 SAAADI. The CDR3 has 13 residues. V shed 2 bases, J shed 14 bases, and the junction held 7 bases outside the gene matches. In DNA, the CDR3 is TGCGCCAGCAGTGAGGGCCAGGGGGCTAAGCTGTTTTTT. As protein: CASSEGQGAKLFF.

This clonotype was detected many times. The V and J genes are TRBV2 and TRBJ2-7; 12 bases match TRBD1. The ends lost 6 bases at V and 7 bases at J; junction bases unmatched: 7. The length of the CDR3 is 14 residues. Per the germline V gene, CDR1 is SNHLY and CDR2 is FYNNEI. The CDR3 reads CASRGDRGPGEQYF. The CDR3 DNA reads TGTGCCAGCAGAGGGGACAGGGGGCCTGGGGAGCAGTACTTC.

The sample holds many counts of this clonotype. This sequence joins TRBV6-2 or TRBV6-3 and TRBJ2-5; 8 nucleotides line up with TRBD1. The CDR3 is 15 residues long. V shed 9 bases and J 5 bases; nucleotides not matched to a gene: 14. Germline assignment: CDR1 MNHEY and CDR2 SVGEGT. The CDR3 DNA reads as TGTGCCAGTAAACGAAGACAGGGGCCTGAGGAGACCCAGTACTTC. Translated, it gives CASKRRQGPEETQYF.

At least ten counts were recorded for this clonotype. The chain has TRBV19 and TRBJ2-2; D is uncertain. Germline assignment: CDR1 LNHDA and CDR2 SQIVND (reference sequence). The CDR3 spans 15 residues. V was shortened by 3 bases and J by 2 bases, with 10 bases between the two germline ends. For the CDR3, the DNA is TGTGCCAGTAGTATGGAGACGGACAACACCGGGGAGCTGTTTTTT. This translates into CASSMETDNTGELFF.

This clonotype has a count of ten or more. The chain combines TRBV29-1 with TRBJ1-2; D is undetermined. The CDR3 loop spans 12 amino acids. Looked up from germline, CDR1 is SQVTM and CDR2 is ANQGSEA. V gave up 4 bases and J gave up 4 bases, with 10 bases separating them. The chain's CDR3 is CSVVGGSYGYTF. CDR3 DNA: TGCAGCGTTGTCGGCGGAAGCTATGGCTACACCTTC.

This clonotype showed up many times. This sequence joins TRBV2 and TRBJ2-7; no firm D call. This CDR3 has 14 residues. Trimming took off 6 bases at V and 2 bases at J, with 14 bases between the two ends. Germline CDR1 SNHLY, CDR2 FYNNEI. This chain's CDR3 is CASRRLTGTYEQYF. DNA for the CDR3: TGTGCCAGCAGGAGGCTCACCGGAACCTACGAGCAGTACTTC.

Only a few counts were recorded for this clonotype. The J gene is TRBJ2-7, the V gene TRBV19; 10 bases are shared with TRBD1. This CDR3 contains 14 residues. Germline V gene data show CDR1 as LNHDA and CDR2 as SQIVND (reference sequence). J gave up 7 bases and V 4 bases, and 7 bases lay outside the gene matches. CDR3 protein: CASSTRDRGWEQYF. As DNA, the CDR3 is TGTGCCAGTAGTACCCGGGACAGGGGTTGGGAGCAGTACTTC.

This clonotype has a handful of counts. The gene calls are TRBV14 and TRBJ1-6, with D possibly TRBD1 on 5 matching bases. Trimming took 2 bases from V and 7 from J, leaving 15 bases between them. Germline V CDR1 and CDR2: SGHDN, FVKESK. The CDR3 spans 16 residues. CDR3 DNA: TGTGCCAGCAGCCAATCGATCGACAGTATAAATTCACCCCTCCACTTT. Translated: CASSQSIDSINSPLHF.